This T cell receptor beta chain was identified in a study of CXCR3-negative and CXCR3-positive naive CD8 T cells. The CDR3 totals 14 residues. The method, 5' RACE with UMI labels, was used to prepare the TRB cDNA libraries. TCRdb re-called the 5' RACE reads and catalogs CDR3 proteins one per entry, DNA excluded. The sample features tens of thousands of distinct CDR3 sequences, with approximately 1.6% in its top ten. Details on this clonotype: Its antigen is unidentified.

The study's findings and limits: In naive cells, CXCR3-negative and CXCR3-positive subsets had similar TRBV-TRBJ usage; memory cells differed.

The receptor was derived from a human donor in good health. Some clones in this sample may be carry-over from other donors' samples. The chain uses TRBV12-3 or TRBV12-4 and TRBJ1-1. Sequencing was carried out using naive CXCR3- CD8+ T cells from blood. This sample's subset: CD45RO-CCR7+CD27+CD95- naive CD8+ T cells lacking CXCR3 (TNR3-). The CDR3 sequence: CASSLGVGNTEAFF.